This T cell receptor (beta chain) came from a study of T cell responses to AZD1222 COVID-19 vaccine. On the study more broadly: Second doses that came at about 4 or about 12 weeks were put together. Study results and caveats: Spike-wide coverage was observed for vaccine-associated CD4 TCRs, with dominant responses at 160-218 and 743-854. Sampling that yielded the repertoires occurred only after the peak T cell response. Clonal diversity was possibly underestimated; the donors were predominantly white British and more often female.

This CDR3 has 13 residues. V gave up 2 bases and J gave up 6 bases, with 9 bases separating them. In germline, CDR1 is SGHTA, CDR2 FQGTGA. The sample holds one count of this clone. Its antigen is currently unknown. The identical CDR3 is also encoded by other nucleotide sequences in the sample. The assay was immunoSEQ multiplex PCR, and TCRdb's table has in-frame clones only and misses some. The data show tens of thousands of clones, roughly 84% seen once. The source of this sequence is an adult in good health. This rearrangement joins TRBV7-3 to TRBJ2-3, with D possibly matching TRBD2 (7 bases). The starting material was peripheral blood, obtained on day 0 of AZD1222 vaccination. The CDR3 spells CASSLRGADTQYF. The DNA for the CDR3 is TGTGCCAGCAGCTTACGGGGGGCCGATACGCAGTATTTT.